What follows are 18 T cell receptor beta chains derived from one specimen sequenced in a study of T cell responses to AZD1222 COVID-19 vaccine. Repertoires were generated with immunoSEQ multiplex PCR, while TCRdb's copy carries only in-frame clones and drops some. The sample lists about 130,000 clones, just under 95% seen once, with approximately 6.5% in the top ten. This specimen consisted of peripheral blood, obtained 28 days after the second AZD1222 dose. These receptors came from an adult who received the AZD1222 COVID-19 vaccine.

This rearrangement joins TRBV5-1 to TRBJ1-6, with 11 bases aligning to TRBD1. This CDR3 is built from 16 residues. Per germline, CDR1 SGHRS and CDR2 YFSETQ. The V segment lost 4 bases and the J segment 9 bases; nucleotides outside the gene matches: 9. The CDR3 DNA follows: TGCGCCAGCAGCCCGGCCGGGACAGGGGGTTTTTCACCCCTCCACTTT. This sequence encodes CASSPAGTGGFSPLHF.

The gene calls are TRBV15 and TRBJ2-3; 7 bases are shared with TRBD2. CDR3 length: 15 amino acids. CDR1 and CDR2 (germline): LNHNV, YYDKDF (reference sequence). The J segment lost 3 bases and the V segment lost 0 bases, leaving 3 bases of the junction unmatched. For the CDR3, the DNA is TGTGCCACCAGCAGAGACGGCGGGGGAACAGATACGCAGTATTTT. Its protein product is CATSRDGGGTDTQYF.

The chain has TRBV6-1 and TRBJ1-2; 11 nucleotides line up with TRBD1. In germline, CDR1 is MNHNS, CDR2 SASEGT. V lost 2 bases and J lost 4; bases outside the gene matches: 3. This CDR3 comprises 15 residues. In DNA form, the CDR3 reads TGTGCCAGCAGTGAAAGAGGACAGGGGGCCTATGGCTACACCTTC. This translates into CASSERGQGAYGYTF.

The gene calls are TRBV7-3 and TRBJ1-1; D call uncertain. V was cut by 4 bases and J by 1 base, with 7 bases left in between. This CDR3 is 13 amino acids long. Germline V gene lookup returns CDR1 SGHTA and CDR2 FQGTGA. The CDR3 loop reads CASSSQPNTEAFF. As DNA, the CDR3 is TGTGCCAGCAGCTCTCAACCGAACACTGAAGCTTTCTTT.

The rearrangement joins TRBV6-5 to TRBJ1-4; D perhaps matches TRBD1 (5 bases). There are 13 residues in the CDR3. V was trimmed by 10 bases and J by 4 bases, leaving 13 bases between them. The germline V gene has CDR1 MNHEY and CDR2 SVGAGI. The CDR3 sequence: CATTRGVNEKLFF. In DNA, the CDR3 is TGTGCCACCACCCGGGGGGTTAATGAAAAACTGTTTTTT.

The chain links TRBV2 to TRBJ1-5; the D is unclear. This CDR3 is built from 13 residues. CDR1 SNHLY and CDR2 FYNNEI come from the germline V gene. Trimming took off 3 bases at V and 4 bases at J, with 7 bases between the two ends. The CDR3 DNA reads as TGTGCCAGCAGTGATAGCCCTAATCAGCCCCAGCATTTT. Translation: CASSDSPNQPQHF. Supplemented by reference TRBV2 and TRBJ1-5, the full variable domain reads EPEVTQTPSHQVTQMGQEVILRCVPISNHLYFYWYRQILGQKVEFLVSFYNNEISEKSEIFDDQFSVERPDGSNFTLKIRSTKLEDSAMYFCASSDSPNQPQHFGDGTRLSIL.

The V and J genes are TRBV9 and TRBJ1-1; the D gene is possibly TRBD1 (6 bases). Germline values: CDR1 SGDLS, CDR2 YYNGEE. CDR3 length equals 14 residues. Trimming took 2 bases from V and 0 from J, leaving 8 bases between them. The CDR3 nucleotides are TGTGCCAGCAGCGTGGGGGGCATGAACACTGAAGCTTTCTTT. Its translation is CASSVGGMNTEAFF.

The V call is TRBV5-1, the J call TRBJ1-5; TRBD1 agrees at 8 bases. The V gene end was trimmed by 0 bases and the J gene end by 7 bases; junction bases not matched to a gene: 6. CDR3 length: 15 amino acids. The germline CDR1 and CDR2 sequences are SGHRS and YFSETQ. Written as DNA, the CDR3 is TGCGCCAGCAGCTTGGCTGGACAGGGAGGCCAGCCCCAGCATTTT. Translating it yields CASSLAGQGGQPQHF.

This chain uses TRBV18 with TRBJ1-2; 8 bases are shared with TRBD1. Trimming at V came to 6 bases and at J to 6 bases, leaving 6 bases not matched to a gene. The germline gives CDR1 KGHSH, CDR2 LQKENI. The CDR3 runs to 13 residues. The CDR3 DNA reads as TGTGCCAGCTCTCCGGACAGGGATAATGGCTACACCTTC. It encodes CASSPDRDNGYTF. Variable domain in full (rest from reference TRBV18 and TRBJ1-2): NAGVMQNPRHLVRRRGQEARLRCSPMKGHSHVYWYRQLPEEGLKFMVYLQKENIIDESGMPKERFSAEFPKEGPSILRIQQVVRGDSAAYFCASSPDRDNGYTFGSGTRLTVV.

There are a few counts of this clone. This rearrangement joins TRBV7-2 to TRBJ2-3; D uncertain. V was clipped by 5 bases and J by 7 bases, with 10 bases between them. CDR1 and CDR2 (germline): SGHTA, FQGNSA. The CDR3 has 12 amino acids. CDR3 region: CASSRSRNTQYF. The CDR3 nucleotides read TGTGCCAGCAGCCGTTCTAGGAATACGCAGTATTTT. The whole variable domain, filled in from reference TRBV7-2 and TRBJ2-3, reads GAGVSQSPSNKVTEKGKDVELRCDPISGHTALYWYRQSLGQGLEFLIYFQGNSAPDKSGLPSDRFSAERTGGSVSTLTIQRTQQEDSAVYLCASSRSRNTQYFGPGTRLTVL.

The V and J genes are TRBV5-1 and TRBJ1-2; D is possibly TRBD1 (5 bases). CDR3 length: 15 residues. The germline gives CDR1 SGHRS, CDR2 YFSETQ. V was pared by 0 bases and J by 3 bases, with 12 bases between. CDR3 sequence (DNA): TGCGCCAGCAGCTTGGGTCCGGGGCTCGACTATGGCTACACCTTC. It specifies CASSLGPGLDYGYTF.

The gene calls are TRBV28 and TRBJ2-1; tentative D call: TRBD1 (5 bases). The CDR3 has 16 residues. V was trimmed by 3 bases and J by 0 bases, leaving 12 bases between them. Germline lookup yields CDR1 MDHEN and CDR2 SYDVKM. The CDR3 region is CASSFLTGSSYNEQFF. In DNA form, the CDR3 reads TGTGCCAGCAGTTTCCTAACAGGAAGCTCCTACAATGAGCAGTTCTTC.

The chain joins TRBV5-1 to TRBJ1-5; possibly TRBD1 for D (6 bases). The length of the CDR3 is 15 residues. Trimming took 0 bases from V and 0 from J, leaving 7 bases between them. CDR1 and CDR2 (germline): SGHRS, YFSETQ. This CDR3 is CASSLGGGSNQPQHF. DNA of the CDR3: TGCGCCAGCAGCTTGGGAGGGGGTAGCAATCAGCCCCAGCATTTT.

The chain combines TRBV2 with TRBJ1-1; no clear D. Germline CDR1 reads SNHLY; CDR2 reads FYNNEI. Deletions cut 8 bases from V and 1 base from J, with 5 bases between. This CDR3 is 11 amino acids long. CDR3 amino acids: CASARNTEAFF. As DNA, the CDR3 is TGTGCCAGCGCCCGGAACACTGAAGCTTTCTTT.

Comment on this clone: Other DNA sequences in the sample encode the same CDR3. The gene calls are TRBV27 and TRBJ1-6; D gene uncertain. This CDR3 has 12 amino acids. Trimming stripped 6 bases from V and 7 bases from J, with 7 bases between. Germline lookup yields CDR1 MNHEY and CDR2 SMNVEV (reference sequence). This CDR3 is CASSPPNSPLHF. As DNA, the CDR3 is TGTGCCAGCAGCCCACCAAATTCACCCCTCCACTTT.

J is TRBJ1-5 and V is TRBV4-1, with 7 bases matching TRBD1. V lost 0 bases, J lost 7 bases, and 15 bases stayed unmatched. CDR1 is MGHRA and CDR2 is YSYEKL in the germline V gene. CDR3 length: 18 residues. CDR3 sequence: CASSQDGSRQGPWQPQHF. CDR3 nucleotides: TGCGCCAGCAGCCAAGATGGTTCGAGACAGGGTCCTTGGCAGCCCCAGCATTTT.

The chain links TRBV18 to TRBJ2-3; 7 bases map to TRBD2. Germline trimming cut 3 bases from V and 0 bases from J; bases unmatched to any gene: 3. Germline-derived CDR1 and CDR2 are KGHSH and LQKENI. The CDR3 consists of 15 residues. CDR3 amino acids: CASSPVSGSTDTQYF. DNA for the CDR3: TGTGCCAGCTCACCGGTTAGCGGGAGCACAGATACGCAGTATTTT.

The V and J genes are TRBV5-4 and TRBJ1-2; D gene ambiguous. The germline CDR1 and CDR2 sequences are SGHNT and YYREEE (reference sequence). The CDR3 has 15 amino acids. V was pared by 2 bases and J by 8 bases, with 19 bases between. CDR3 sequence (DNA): TGTGCCAGCAGCTTTGTAGCAGGAGGTCTTTGGGGCTACACCTTC. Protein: CASSFVAGGLWGYTF.